A single sample gave rise to the 23 T cell receptor beta chains below, sequenced in a study of response to subunit inactivated influenza vaccine. TCRdb recomputed calls from the RT-PCR reads with MiXCR, one row per CDR3 protein. This table has about 780,000 distinct CDR3 sequences, 15% to 20% appearing once. The sequences come from PBMCs from blood, collected 5 days after vaccination. Source of these receptors: a man aged 50 to 59 who received an inactivated influenza vaccine.

The chain couples TRBV7-9 to TRBJ2-2, with 11 nucleotides matching TRBD2. Germline trimming cut 4 bases from V and 7 bases from J; bases unmatched to any gene: 11. Germline CDR1 reads SEHNR; CDR2 reads FQNEAQ (reference sequence). The CDR3 has 17 amino acids. CDR3 region: CASSSYRLAGFDGELFF. CDR3 DNA: TGTGCCAGCAGCTCGTACCGACTAGCGGGATTCGACGGGGAGCTGTTTTTT.

Comment on this clonotype: This is likely a read error, given that the CDR3 carries no conserved phenylalanine or tryptophan at its end. It is unclear where the CDR3 begins or ends on the DNA, so no DNA is shown, and the CDR3 is as TCRdb lists it. This chain connects TRBV21-1 to TRBJ2-7. TRBV21-1 is annotated as a pseudogene. With termini counted, the CDR3 has 8 amino acids. CDR3 loop: CASSKALC.

The table lists this clonotype with a few counts. The chain links TRBV9 to TRBJ2-1, with TRBD2 identical over 8 bases. The J segment lost 8 bases and the V segment lost 2 bases, leaving 6 bases of the junction unmatched. This CDR3 is 14 amino acids long. Germline V gives CDR1 SGDLS, CDR2 YYNGEE. CDR3 region: CASSVPAGGDEQFF. The CDR3, as DNA: TGTGCCAGCAGCGTCCCCGCGGGGGGCGATGAGCAGTTCTTC.

This rearrangement joins TRBV5-1 to TRBJ1-2; D might be TRBD1 (5 bases). Trimming removed 2 bases at V and 4 bases at J, with 9 bases between. CDR1 is SGHRS, CDR2 YFSETQ, per germline. There are 13 residues in the CDR3. CDR3 sequence reads: CASSFSGSYGYTF. The CDR3 nucleotides read TGCGCCAGCAGCTTTTCAGGGAGCTATGGCTACACCTTC. The full variable domain, rest sourced from reference TRBV5-1 and TRBJ1-2, is KAGVTQTPRYLIKTRGQQVTLSCSPISGHRSVSWYQQTPGQGLQFLFEYFSETQRNKGNFPGRFSGRQFSNSRSEMNVSTLELGDSALYLCASSFSGSYGYTFGSGTRLTVV.

This clonotype was detected only a few times. This chain links TRBV20-1 with TRBJ2-7; perhaps D is TRBD1 or TRBD2 (5 bases each). The CDR3 totals 12 residues. Between the trimmed V and J ends, which lost 6 bases and 3 bases, there was a span of 12 bases. Germline-derived CDR1 and CDR2 are DFQATT and SNEGSKA (reference sequence). This CDR3 is CSAAQRGYEQYF. In nucleotides, the CDR3 is TGCAGTGCGGCGCAGAGGGGCTACGAGCAGTACTTC.

To note about this clonotype: A single base separates this from a much larger clone, so it may be a read error. This chain joins TRBV10-3 and TRBJ2-3, with D maybe TRBD2 (6 bases). Germline loops: CDR1 ENHRY, CDR2 SYGVKD. This CDR3 is 16 amino acids long. The germline V and J ends were trimmed by 7 bases and 0 bases, with 17 bases remaining between them. The CDR3 loop is CAINERDSTSTDTQYF. Here the CDR3 DNA reads TGTGCCATCAATGAACGGGACTCAACGAGCACAGATACGCAGTATTTT.

The chain couples TRBV20-1 to TRBJ2-1; the match to TRBD2 covers 7 bases. CDR3 length equals 17 residues. Germline assignment: CDR1 DFQATT and CDR2 SNEGSKA (reference sequence). CDR3 sequence reads: CCARDESSGTSYNEQFF. The CDR3 region has the DNA TGCTGCGCTAGAGATGAGTCTAGCGGAACCTCCTACAATGAGCAGTTCTTC.

This clonotype was observed a handful of times. This CDR3 reads CASSPLAGGLVDTQYF. The CDR3 nucleotides are TGTGCCAGCAGCCCTCTAGCGGGGGGGCTCGTGGATACGCAGTATTTT. The chain recombines TRBV7-9 with TRBJ2-3, with 12 nucleotides matching TRBD2. Trimming cost V 5 bases and J 6 bases; bases outside gene matches: 9. In germline, CDR1 is SEHNR, CDR2 FQNEAQ (reference sequence). CDR3 length equals 16 residues. The full variable domain, in which reference TRBV7-9 and TRBJ2-3 provide the parts outside the CDR3, is DTGVSQNPRHKITKRGQNVTFRCDPISEHNRLYWYRQTLGQGPEFLTYFQNEAQLEKSRLLSDRFSAERPKGSFSTLEIQRTEQGDSAMYLCASSPLAGGLVDTQYFGPGTRLTVL.

There are a few counts of this clonotype. This chain uses TRBV12-3 or TRBV12-4 with TRBJ1-6; the D gene is possibly TRBD1 (6 bases). Between the trimmed V and J ends, which lost 4 bases and 9 bases, there was a span of 10 bases. The CDR3 is 13 amino acids. The CDR3 sequence is CASSSLRGSPLHF. CDR3 nucleotides: TGTGCCAGCAGTTCACTCAGGGGTTCACCCCTCCACTTT.

This chain connects TRBV25-1 to TRBJ2-1, with 8 bases fitting TRBD2. Germline CDR1 reads MGHDK; CDR2 reads SYGVNS. The CDR3 runs to 17 residues. V shed 4 bases, J shed 3 bases, and the junction held 11 bases outside the gene matches. CDR3 DNA: TGTGCCAGCAGTGGGTTAAGCCTAGCGGGTTACTACAATGAGCAGTTCTTC. Translation: CASSGLSLAGYYNEQFF.

In its sample, this clonotype was seen a few times. The chain joins TRBV20-1 to TRBJ2-1; 11 positions agree with TRBD2. Germline values: CDR1 DFQATT, CDR2 SNEGSKA (reference sequence). This CDR3 comprises 15 residues. V lost 6 bases and J lost 4; bases outside the gene matches: 8. CDR3 sequence: CSANPGTSGYNEQFF. CDR3 coding DNA: TGCAGTGCGAATCCCGGGACTAGCGGTTACAATGAGCAGTTCTTC.

This clonotype has only a few counts. The J gene is TRBJ2-3, the V gene TRBV15; 12 bases line up with TRBD2. V gave up 6 bases and J gave up 4 bases; unmatched junction bases: 2. The V gene's germline CDR1 is LNHNV and CDR2 YYDKDF (reference sequence). The CDR3 consists of 14 residues. The CDR3 nucleotides read TGTGCCACCAGTACTAGCGGGGGGCCAGATACGCAGTATTTT. Encoded protein: CATSTSGGPDTQYF.

The gene calls are TRBV7-2 and TRBJ1-1; D not resolved. Trimming removed 5 bases at V and 1 base at J, with 17 bases between. The CDR3 contains 16 residues. Germline assignment: CDR1 SGHTA and CDR2 FQGNSA. This chain's CDR3 is CASSLGRRRSNTEAFF. The CDR3 DNA is TGTGCCAGCAGCCTGGGAAGGCGTCGATCGAACACTGAAGCTTTCTTT. The variable domain in full, completed from reference TRBV7-2 and TRBJ1-1, reads GAGVSQSPSNKVTEKGKDVELRCDPISGHTALYWYRQSLGQGLEFLIYFQGNSAPDKSGLPSDRFSAERTGGSVSTLTIQRTQQEDSAVYLCASSLGRRRSNTEAFFGQGTRLTVV.

This clonotype was observed many times. V gene TRBV12-3 or TRBV12-4 combines with J gene TRBJ2-4, with 9 bases lining up with TRBD1. The CDR3 has 15 residues. Germline trimming cut 1 base from V and 6 bases from J; bases unmatched to any gene: 4. CDR3 loop: CASSLGGQGRNIQYF. CDR3 DNA: TGTGCCAGCAGTTTAGGGGGACAGGGTCGAAACATTCAGTACTTC.

The chain carries TRBV12-3 or TRBV12-4 and TRBJ2-1; a possible D gene is TRBD2 (6 bases). This CDR3 is 16 amino acids long. V was clipped by 6 bases and J by 1 base, with 16 bases between them. Written as DNA, the CDR3 is TGTGCCAGCAGCCCAGACCCCGGAGGGTCCTACAATGAGCAGTTCTTC. It yields the protein CASSPDPGGSYNEQFF.

The rearrangement uses TRBV7-2 and TRBJ2-7, with D perhaps TRBD1 (6 bases). There are 14 residues in the CDR3. V was pared by 1 base and J by 4 bases, with 11 bases between. The germline V gene has CDR1 SGHTA and CDR2 FQGNSA. CDR3 sequence: CASSLEWGPYEQYF. The CDR3 DNA reads as TGTGCCAGCAGCTTAGAGTGGGGGCCTTACGAGCAGTACTTC.

This chain uses TRBV20-1 with TRBJ2-3; D not resolved. The CDR3 consists of 12 residues. The V gene's germline CDR1 is DFQATT and CDR2 SNEGSKA (reference sequence). With 1 base removed from V and 11 bases from J, the gap between germline ends came to 13 bases. The CDR3 DNA sequence: TGCAGTGCTAGAGGTGGCTTGGTGGGGCAGTATTTT. This sequence encodes CSARGGLVGQYF.

This clonotype was picked up a small number of times. This chain links TRBV28 with TRBJ2-7; 10 positions match TRBD1. This CDR3 is 13 amino acids long. Germline CDR1 and CDR2: MDHEN and SYDVKM. V was pared by 8 bases and J by 7 bases, with 8 bases of the junction left unmatched. The CDR3 sequence: CASSGQGLREQYF. The CDR3 coding sequence is TGTGCCAGCTCGGGACAGGGGTTACGTGAGCAGTACTTC.

This clonotype has more than one count but fewer than ten. In DNA form, the CDR3 reads TGTGCCAGCAGCTTATGGATTACCAGAGACAATGAGCGGCAGTTCTTC. Its protein is CASSLWITRDNERQFF. The V gene is TRBV7-9, the J gene TRBJ2-1; D is unclear. Between the trimmed V and J ends, which lost 2 bases and 12 bases, there was a span of 23 bases. From germline, CDR1 is SEHNR and CDR2 FQNEAQ (reference sequence). The CDR3 has 16 residues.

Comment on this clonotype: The junction and the germline gene differ at one end; a read error may be behind it. The chain employs TRBV5-1 and TRBJ1-6; 7 bases agree with TRBD1. Germline V CDR1 and CDR2: SGHRS, YFSETQ. This CDR3 contains 14 residues. CDR3 sequence: CASSLDREWSPLYF. The DNA for the CDR3 is TGCGCCAGCAGCCTTGACAGGGAATGGTCACCCCTCTACTTT. Using reference TRBV5-1 and TRBJ1-6 for the parts outside the CDR3, the full variable domain is KAGVTQTPRYLIKTRGQQVTLSCSPISGHRSVSWYQQTPGQGLQFLFEYFSETQRNKGNFPGRFSGRQFSNSRSEMNVSTLELGDSALYLCASSLDREWSPLYFGNGTRLTVT.

The sample holds a few counts of this clonotype. The CDR3 is CASSPWEGDTQYF. Here the CDR3 DNA reads TGTGCCAGCAGCCCGTGGGAGGGAGATACGCAGTATTTT. The chain employs TRBV4-2 and TRBJ2-3, with TRBD2 matching 7 bases. The CDR3 has 13 residues. The J segment lost 5 bases and the V segment lost 4 bases, leaving 3 bases of the junction unmatched. Germline loops: CDR1 LGHNA, CDR2 YNFKEQ.

This clonotype appeared a few times. The chain has TRBV20-1 and TRBJ2-4; TRBD2 agrees at 7 bases. This CDR3 has 12 amino acids. V lost 1 base and J lost 16; bases outside the gene matches: 10. From germline, CDR1 is DFQATT and CDR2 SNEGSKA (reference sequence). The CDR3 loop is CSARASGGRPYF. The CDR3 region has the DNA TGCAGTGCTAGAGCTTCGGGGGGTAGGCCATACTTC.

This chain uses TRBV6-1 with TRBJ2-1; 9 nucleotides line up with TRBD1. Trimming at V came to 7 bases and at J to 6 bases, leaving 13 bases not matched to a gene. CDR3 size: 16 residues. Germline values: CDR1 MNHNS, CDR2 SASEGT. DNA of the CDR3: TGTGCCAGCACCACCGGGAAGGACAGGGGCGGCAATGAGCAGTTCTTC. It codes for CASTTGKDRGGNEQFF.